The following is a T cell receptor beta chain sequence with its context. The data were obtained in a study of T cells in Graves' hyperthyroidism and ophthalmopathy. For Graves' hyperthyroidism to be stable, ophthalmopathy could not progress within 18 months. Clinicians diagnosed patients from clinical symptoms, serum thyroxine and TRAb, thyroid ultrasound and orbital computed tomography. RNA transcripts served as the template for amplifying TCR beta CDR3 regions. The primer set for the first-round RT-PCR of the TCR CDR3 was HTBI. TCRdb recomputed calls from the multiplex PCR reads with MiXCR, one row per CDR3 protein. The sample yields 600,000 to 800,000 distinct CDR3 sequences, roughly a third seen once. Germline V gene data show CDR1 as LNHDA and CDR2 as SQIVND (reference sequence). This CDR3 spans 15 amino acids. The V end lost 3 bases, the J end lost 3 bases, and 14 bases lay between the germline ends.

The sequence came from a woman between 40 and 50 years old with Graves' hyperthyroidism. The specimen sequenced was blood. The chain carries TRBV19 and TRBJ1-2; no reliable D call. CDR3 nucleotide sequence: TGTGCCAGTAGTATTGGTCACCAGGTGGACTATGGCTACACCTTC. It is translated as CASSIGHQVDYGYTF.